A single sample gave rise to the 32 T cell receptor beta chains below, sequenced in a study of cytomegalovirus exposure and HLA in healthy donors. Primers included in the PCR were 60 Vbeta and 13 Jbeta primers. This table comes from immunoSEQ multiplex PCR, and its TCRdb copy is limited to in-frame clones, with some not included. The sample records about 160,000 clones, 80% to 85% being singletons. The sequencing input was PBMCs. The receptors shown here come from a girl under 10 years old in good health and CMV-seropositive.

The chain employs TRBV30 and TRBJ1-2; weak D call: TRBD1 (5 bases). Deletions cut 0 bases from V and 12 bases from J, with 14 bases between. The germline V gene has CDR1 GTSNPN and CDR2 SVGIG (reference sequence). CDR3 length equals 12 residues. Here the CDR3 reads CAWSVLGLGHTF. For the CDR3, the DNA is TGTGCCTGGAGTGTACTTGGGTTGGGGCACACCTTC.

For the CDR3, the DNA is TGTGCCAGCAGCTTGTTTCGACAGGGCCAAAGCAATCAGCCCCAGCATTTT. It specifies CASSLFRQGQSNQPQHF. The chain uses TRBV5-6 and TRBJ1-5, with TRBD1 matching 7 bases. Germline V gene sequence: CDR1 SGHDT, CDR2 YYEEEE. The J segment lost 1 base and the V segment lost 1 base, leaving 8 bases of the junction unmatched. The CDR3 has 17 residues.

The rearrangement uses TRBV2 and TRBJ2-5, with 8 nucleotides matching TRBD1. The CDR3 is 15 amino acids. J was trimmed by 1 base and V by 1 base; bases with no gene match: 2. Per the germline V gene, CDR1 is SNHLY and CDR2 is FYNNEI. The CDR3 nucleotides are TGTGCCAGCAGTGAAGGGGGGACAGGCCAAGAGACCCAGTACTTC. Amino acid sequence: CASSEGGTGQETQYF.

The chain is built from TRBV28 and TRBJ2-1; 9 nucleotides line up with TRBD2. The CDR3 has 14 amino acids. Germline V gives CDR1 MDHEN, CDR2 SYDVKM. V trimming: 9 bases; J trimming: 6 bases; junction bases outside the gene matches: 9. CDR3 DNA sequence: TGTGCCAGTACCTCCGCGGGAGGGCTCAATGAGCAGTTCTTC. Protein sequence: CASTSAGGLNEQFF. The full variable domain, completed using reference TRBV28 and TRBJ2-1, is DVKVTQSSRYLVKRTGEKVFLECVQDMDHENMFWYRQDPGLGLRLIYFSYDVKMKEKGDIPEGYSVSREKKERFSLILESASTNQTSMYLCASTSAGGLNEQFFGPGTRLTVL.

The V gene is TRBV19, the J gene TRBJ2-2; D is possibly TRBD2 (6 bases). Germline-derived CDR1 and CDR2 are LNHDA and SQIVND (reference sequence). Trimming removed 2 bases at V and 4 bases at J, with 11 bases between. The CDR3 spans 15 residues. CDR3 residues: CASSIHGSGTGELFF. As DNA, the CDR3 is TGTGCCAGTAGTATACACGGGAGCGGCACCGGGGAGCTGTTTTTT.

The rearrangement uses TRBV6-1 and TRBJ2-5, with TRBD2 matching over 13 bases. Germline CDR1 reads MNHNS; CDR2 reads SASEGT. J was trimmed by 5 bases and V by 4 bases; bases with no gene match: 10. The CDR3 has 17 amino acids. The CDR3 is CASSGTGTSGEGETQYF. CDR3 DNA sequence: TGTGCCAGCAGTGGAACCGGGACTAGCGGGGAGGGGGAGACCCAGTACTTC.

The chain combines TRBV30 with TRBJ1-1, with TRBD1 matching 7 bases. The trim removed 4 bases at V and 7 bases at J, leaving 6 bases unmatched. The CDR3 totals 12 residues. Germline V gives CDR1 GTSNPN, CDR2 SVGIG (reference sequence). The CDR3 here is CAWTGGKGEAFF. CDR3 nucleotide sequence: TGTGCCTGGACAGGGGGGAAGGGTGAAGCTTTCTTT.

V and J are TRBV30 and TRBJ2-1, with D possibly matching TRBD2 (5 bases). V was shortened by 0 bases and J by 6 bases, with 9 bases between the two germline ends. The CDR3 covers 13 residues. The V gene's germline CDR1 is GTSNPN and CDR2 SVGIG (reference sequence). CDR3 nucleotides: TGTGCCTGGAGTGTTGGGAGCAGCAATGAGCAGTTCTTC. As protein: CAWSVGSSNEQFF.

This chain joins TRBV7-2 and TRBJ2-1; 8 positions agree with TRBD2. The CDR3 has 17 residues. CDR1 is SGHTA and CDR2 is FQGNSA in the germline V gene. V trimming: 0 bases; J trimming: 2 bases; junction bases outside the gene matches: 6. CDR3 DNA: TGTGCCAGCAGCTTAGCCCACAGCGGGAGTCCCTACAATGAGCAGTTCTTC. This encodes CASSLAHSGSPYNEQFF.

This clone was seen only a few times. The chain links TRBV23-1 to TRBJ1-2; 9 nucleotides match TRBD1. TRBV23-1 is an ORF for which the function is uncertain. This CDR3 has 12 residues. V lost 8 bases to trimming and J lost 4 bases; unmatched junction nucleotides: 2. CDR3 nucleotide sequence: TGCGCCAGCGGGACAGGGTGCTATGGCTACACCTTC. Its protein product is CASGTGCYGYTF.

The CDR3 nucleotides are TGTGCCAGCAGCTTAGGGACAGGGATGAACACTGAAGCTTTCTTT. Translation: CASSLGTGMNTEAFF. The V call is TRBV7-3, the J call TRBJ1-1, with 9 positions matching TRBD1. This CDR3 is 15 amino acids long. Trimming at V came to 2 bases and at J to 0 bases, leaving 1 base not matched to a gene. Germline V lookup: CDR1 SGHTA, CDR2 FQGTGA.

This clone was detected only a few times. The chain employs TRBV6-1 and TRBJ2-1, with 11 bases fitting TRBD1. This CDR3 is built from 16 residues. V gave up 3 bases and J gave up 6 bases; unmatched junction bases: 7. Per the germline V gene, CDR1 is MNHNS and CDR2 is SASEGT. CDR3 sequence (DNA): TGTGCCAGCAGTGAGAGTCCCGGGACAGGGGGCAATGAGCAGTTCTTC. This sequence encodes CASSESPGTGGNEQFF.

The chain recombines TRBV4-1 with TRBJ2-1; TRBD2 might be the D (6 bases). This CDR3 spans 15 amino acids. Between the trimmed V and J ends, which lost 0 bases and 7 bases, there was a span of 13 bases. Per germline, CDR1 MGHRA and CDR2 YSYEKL. The CDR3 DNA reads TGCGCCAGCAGCCAAGAACGTGCTGGGGGGAATGAGCAGTTCTTC. Its protein product is CASSQERAGGNEQFF.

Written as DNA, the CDR3 is TGCGCCAGCAGCTCCCTAGCGGATCAAGAGACCCAGTACTTC. It is translated as CASSSLADQETQYF. The chain is built from TRBV5-1 and TRBJ2-5, with TRBD2 matching over 7 bases. The V gene's germline CDR1 is SGHRS and CDR2 YFSETQ. J was trimmed by 2 bases and V by 3 bases; bases with no gene match: 4. The CDR3 is 14 amino acids.

The rearrangement uses TRBV2 and TRBJ2-1; 7 positions match TRBD2. Germline loops: CDR1 SNHLY, CDR2 FYNNEI. CDR3 length: 13 residues. Trimming at V came to 8 bases and at J to 6 bases, leaving 7 bases not matched to a gene. The CDR3: CASSGLEGNEQFF. In DNA, the CDR3 is TGTGCCAGCTCAGGACTAGAGGGCAATGAGCAGTTCTTC. The full variable domain, with the rest looked up from reference TRBV2 and TRBJ2-1, is EPEVTQTPSHQVTQMGQEVILRCVPISNHLYFYWYRQILGQKVEFLVSFYNNEISEKSEIFDDQFSVERPDGSNFTLKIRSTKLEDSAMYFCASSGLEGNEQFFGPGTRLTVL.

The rearrangement links TRBV9 to TRBJ2-7, with TRBD2 identical over 11 bases. This CDR3 has 14 residues. Trimming took 4 bases from V and 7 from J; bases not matched to a gene: 7. Germline assignment: CDR1 SGDLS and CDR2 YYNGEE. CDR3 protein: CASSLTSGSGEQYF. The CDR3 DNA follows: TGTGCCAGCAGCCTTACTAGCGGGAGTGGGGAGCAGTACTTC.

This sequence joins TRBV4-1 and TRBJ2-1; the match to TRBD2 covers 9 bases. V shed 1 base, J shed 4 bases, and the junction held 14 bases outside the gene matches. This CDR3 is built from 19 residues. CDR1 and CDR2 (germline): MGHRA, YSYEKL. The CDR3 is CASSQGSGMAGGPYNEQFF. CDR3 bases: TGCGCCAGCAGCCAAGGATCGGGGATGGCGGGAGGGCCTTACAATGAGCAGTTCTTC.

This chain joins TRBV4-1 and TRBJ2-2; tentative D call: TRBD2 (6 bases). CDR1 MGHRA and CDR2 YSYEKL come from the germline V gene. Deletions cut 4 bases from V and 5 bases from J, with 17 bases between. This CDR3 comprises 16 residues. As DNA, the CDR3 is TGCGCCAGCAGCCCCGCCGGGAGAAGGGGAACCGGGGAGCTGTTTTTT. Translated: CASSPAGRRGTGELFF.

V is TRBV25-1 and J is TRBJ2-5, with a possible D match to TRBD1 (6 bases). The end of the DNA is better explained by TRBJ2-7, so the J call may be wrong. The germline V gene has CDR1 MGHDK and CDR2 SYGVNS. This CDR3 is 13 amino acids long. CDR3 loop: CASSNRAGDEQYF. For the CDR3, the DNA is TGTGCCAGCAGTAATAGGGCAGGGGACGAGCAGTACTTC.

This chain joins TRBV28 and TRBJ2-3; tentative D call: TRBD2 (6 bases). Trimming left V 1 base short and J 0 bases short, with 20 bases between. CDR1 is MDHEN and CDR2 is SYDVKM in the germline V gene. CDR3 length: 19 amino acids. CDR3 DNA sequence: TGTGCCAGCAGTTTATCCCGAGGGTGGAGCGGGTATAGCACAGATACGCAGTATTTT. Translated, it gives CASSLSRGWSGYSTDTQYF.

The genes are TRBV4-1 and TRBJ2-5; the match to TRBD2 covers 10 bases. Per germline, CDR1 MGHRA and CDR2 YSYEKL. The CDR3 is 16 residues long. Unmatched junction bases numbered 10, after V lost 4 bases and J lost 5 bases. CDR3 sequence: CASSLSSGRAEETQYF. CDR3 nucleotides: TGCGCCAGCAGCCTGTCAAGCGGGAGGGCCGAGGAGACCCAGTACTTC.

The chain couples TRBV5-1 to TRBJ1-5; no definite D call. V lost 0 bases, J lost 5 bases, and 6 bases lay in between. Per the germline V gene, CDR1 is SGHRS and CDR2 is YFSETQ. This CDR3 region has 13 residues. CDR3 loop: CASSLGADQPQHF. The CDR3 DNA follows: TGCGCCAGCAGCTTGGGGGCAGATCAGCCCCAGCATTTT.

The genes are TRBV19 and TRBJ2-7; TRBD1 agrees at 9 bases. The germline V gene encodes CDR1 LNHDA and CDR2 SQIVND (reference sequence). The CDR3 has 15 residues. Losses at the gene ends were 6 bases for V and 3 bases for J; bases not matched to a gene: 9. CDR3 in amino acids: CASRIQTGGLYEQYF. In DNA form, the CDR3 reads TGTGCCAGTAGGATCCAGACAGGGGGACTCTACGAGCAGTACTTC.

This chain uses TRBV4-2 with TRBJ2-2; 13 bases match TRBD2. V dropped 4 bases and J dropped 6; count of bases not matched to a gene: 11. There are 18 residues in the CDR3. CDR1 and CDR2 (germline): LGHNA, YNFKEQ. The CDR3 loop reads CASSLVGTSGRAAGELFF. CDR3 nucleotides: TGTGCCAGCAGCCTAGTAGGAACTAGCGGGAGGGCCGCCGGGGAGCTGTTTTTT.

This chain connects TRBV7-2 to TRBJ2-7, with D perhaps matching TRBD2 (5 bases). Germline CDR1 SGHTA, CDR2 FQGNSA. The CDR3 extends over 14 amino acids. The ends were cut back, 0 bases at V and 4 bases at J, with 10 bases in the middle. The CDR3 region has the DNA TGTGCCAGCAGCTTAGCTCTAGCCCCGTACGAGCAGTACTTC. Translated: CASSLALAPYEQYF.

The gene calls are TRBV2 and TRBJ2-5, with 12 bases fitting TRBD2. Trimming at V came to 6 bases and at J to 5 bases, leaving 7 bases not matched to a gene. CDR1 is SNHLY and CDR2 is FYNNEI in the germline V gene. This CDR3 is 15 amino acids long. CDR3 nucleotide sequence: TGTGCCAGCAGCGGACTAGCGGGACGGGGGGAGACCCAGTACTTC. This sequence encodes CASSGLAGRGETQYF.

The gene calls are TRBV27 and TRBJ2-1; 10 bases fit TRBD1. The CDR3 totals 14 residues. V lost 2 bases to trimming and J lost 10 bases; unmatched junction nucleotides: 5. Looked up from germline, CDR1 is MNHEY and CDR2 is SMNVEV (reference sequence). The CDR3 here is CASSLMTGGIEQFF. The DNA for the CDR3 is TGTGCCAGCAGTTTAATGACAGGGGGCATAGAGCAGTTCTTC.

This chain joins TRBV19 and TRBJ1-1; 9 bases agree with TRBD1. The CDR3 runs 12 residues. Germline V gene data show CDR1 as LNHDA and CDR2 as SQIVND (reference sequence). With V trimmed by 7 bases and J by 8 bases, 5 bases remained unmatched. The CDR3 region is CASNRQGGEAFF. The CDR3 DNA reads as TGTGCCAGTAACCGACAGGGGGGCGAAGCTTTCTTT. Drawing the rest from reference TRBV19 and TRBJ1-1, the complete variable domain is DGGITQSPKYLFRKEGQNVTLSCEQNLNHDAMYWYRQDPGQGLRLIYYSQIVNDFQKGDIAEGYSVSREKKESFPLTVTSAQKNPTAFYLCASNRQGGEAFFGQGTRLTVV.

This clone has a single count. CDR3 DNA sequence: TGTGCCAGCACTCTGGACAGTTTGAACACTGAAGCTTTCTTT. This translates into CASTLDSLNTEAFF. J is TRBJ1-1 and V is TRBV13, with TRBD1 as a possible D gene (6 bases). The V end lost 7 bases, the J end lost 0 bases, and 12 bases lay between the germline ends. The CDR3 is made up of 14 amino acids. The V gene's germline CDR1 is PRHDT and CDR2 FYEKMQ (reference sequence).

This chain connects TRBV25-1 to TRBJ2-5; 7 bases are shared with TRBD1. V lost 6 bases, J lost 3 bases, and 4 bases stayed unmatched. The CDR3 has 13 amino acids. Germline assignment: CDR1 MGHDK and CDR2 SYGVNS. The CDR3 DNA reads as TGTGCCAGCAGCGATACAGGGGAAGAGACCCAGTACTTC. Amino acids: CASSDTGEETQYF. The variable domain in full, completed from reference TRBV25-1 and TRBJ2-5, reads EADIYQTPRYLVIGTGKKITLECSQTMGHDKMYWYQQDPGMELHLIHYSYGVNSTEKGDLSSESTVSRIRTEHFPLTLESARPSHTSQYLCASSDTGEETQYFGPGTRLLVL.

The chain links TRBV27 to TRBJ2-1, with 9 nucleotides matching TRBD2. Germline loops: CDR1 MNHEY, CDR2 SMNVEV (reference sequence). The CDR3 is made up of 19 amino acids. Unmatched junction bases numbered 24, after V lost 10 bases and J lost 5 bases. The CDR3 sequence is CATRGIRARAGGPDNEQFF. The CDR3 DNA sequence: TGTGCCACCCGCGGGATTAGGGCCCGGGCGGGAGGGCCGGACAATGAGCAGTTCTTC.

This clone was found a few times. This chain uses TRBV30 with TRBJ2-6; D is unresolved. The germline V gene encodes CDR1 GTSNPN and CDR2 SVGIG (reference sequence). The CDR3 is 13 residues long. The germline V and J ends were trimmed by 5 bases and 0 bases, with 5 bases remaining between them. Here the CDR3 reads CAWLASGANVLTF. The CDR3 DNA reads as TGTGCCTGGTTGGCCTCTGGGGCCAACGTCCTGACTTTC.